These 2 T cell receptor beta chains came from one sample sequenced in a study of T cell responses to AZD1222 COVID-19 vaccine. Produced via immunoSEQ multiplex PCR; TCRdb's table is partial and in-frame only. The table has about 79,000 clones, about 88% seen once. Here the sequenced sample was peripheral blood, taken 28 days after the second AZD1222 dose. Receptor source: an adult who received the AZD1222 COVID-19 vaccine.

The rearrangement links TRBV18 to TRBJ2-5; TRBD1 is a possible D gene (6 bases). The germline V gene has CDR1 KGHSH and CDR2 LQKENI. This CDR3 has 15 amino acids. Trimming cost V 0 bases and J 3 bases, with 11 bases left between them. The CDR3 DNA is TGTGCCAGCTCACCACCAATTGGGACAAAAGAGACCCAGTACTTC. Its translation: CASSPPIGTKETQYF.

The genes are TRBV6-2 or TRBV6-3 and TRBJ2-7; D is unclear. CDR3 length: 12 amino acids. The V end lost 6 bases, the J end lost 3 bases, and 9 bases lay between the germline ends. Looked up from germline, CDR1 is MNHEY and CDR2 is SVGEGT. The CDR3 DNA follows: TGTGCCAGCAGCCCTCCCATCTACGAGCAGTACTTC. Translating it yields CASSPPIYEQYF.